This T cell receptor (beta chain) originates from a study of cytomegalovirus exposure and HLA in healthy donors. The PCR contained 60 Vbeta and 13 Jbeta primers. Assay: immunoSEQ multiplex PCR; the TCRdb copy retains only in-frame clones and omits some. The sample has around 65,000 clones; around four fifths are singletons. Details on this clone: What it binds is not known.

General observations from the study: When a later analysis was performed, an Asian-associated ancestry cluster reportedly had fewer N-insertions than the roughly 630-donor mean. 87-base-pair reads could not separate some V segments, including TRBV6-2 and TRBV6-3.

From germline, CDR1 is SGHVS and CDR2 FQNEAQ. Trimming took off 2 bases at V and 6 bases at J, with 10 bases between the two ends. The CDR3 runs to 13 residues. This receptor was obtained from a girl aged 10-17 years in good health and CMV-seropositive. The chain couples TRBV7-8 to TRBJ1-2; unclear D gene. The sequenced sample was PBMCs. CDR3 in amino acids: CASSLREEHGYTF. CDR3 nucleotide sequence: TGTGCCAGCAGCTTAAGGGAGGAACATGGCTACACCTTC.